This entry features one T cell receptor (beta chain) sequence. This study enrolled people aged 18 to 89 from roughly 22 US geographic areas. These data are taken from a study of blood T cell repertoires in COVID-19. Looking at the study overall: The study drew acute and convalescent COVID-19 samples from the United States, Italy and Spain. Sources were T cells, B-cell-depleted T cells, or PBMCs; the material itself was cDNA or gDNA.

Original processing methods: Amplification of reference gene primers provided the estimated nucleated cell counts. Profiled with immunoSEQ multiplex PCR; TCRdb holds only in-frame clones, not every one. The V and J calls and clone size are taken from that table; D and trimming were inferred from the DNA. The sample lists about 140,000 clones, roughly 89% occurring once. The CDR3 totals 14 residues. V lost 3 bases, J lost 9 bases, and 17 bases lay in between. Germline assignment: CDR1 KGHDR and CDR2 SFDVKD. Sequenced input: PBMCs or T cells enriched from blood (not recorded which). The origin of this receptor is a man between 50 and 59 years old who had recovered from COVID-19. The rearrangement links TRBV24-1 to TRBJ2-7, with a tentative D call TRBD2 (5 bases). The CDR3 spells CATSDPTRISGQYF. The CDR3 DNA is TGTGCCACCAGTGATCCGACGCGAATCAGCGGGCAGTACTTC.